This entry describes one T cell receptor (beta chain). This specimen comes from a study of shared T cell receptors in the human thymus. Method: immunoSEQ multiplex PCR; TCRdb's copy keeps in-frame clones and lacks some. Among 700,000 or so clones listed, 80% to 90% were seen once. The same data also went into a second study, on human thymus T cells. That paper states: Surgeons resected thymus tissue during corrective heart surgery. Biased V and J segment usage appeared in thymus and peripheral blood.

The sequenced sample was thymocytes. This receptor was identified in a girl in the first two years of life with a congenital heart defect.

The chain's CDR3 is CASSLSGQGTYEQYF. DNA of the CDR3: TGTGCCAGCAGCTTGTCGGGGCAGGGGACCTACGAGCAGTACTTC. The chain uses TRBV7-8 and TRBJ2-7, with a possible D match to TRBD1 (6 bases). Trimming pared 3 bases from V and 2 bases from J, leaving 14 bases between. Per the germline V gene, CDR1 is SGHVS and CDR2 is FQNEAQ. The CDR3 runs 15 residues.